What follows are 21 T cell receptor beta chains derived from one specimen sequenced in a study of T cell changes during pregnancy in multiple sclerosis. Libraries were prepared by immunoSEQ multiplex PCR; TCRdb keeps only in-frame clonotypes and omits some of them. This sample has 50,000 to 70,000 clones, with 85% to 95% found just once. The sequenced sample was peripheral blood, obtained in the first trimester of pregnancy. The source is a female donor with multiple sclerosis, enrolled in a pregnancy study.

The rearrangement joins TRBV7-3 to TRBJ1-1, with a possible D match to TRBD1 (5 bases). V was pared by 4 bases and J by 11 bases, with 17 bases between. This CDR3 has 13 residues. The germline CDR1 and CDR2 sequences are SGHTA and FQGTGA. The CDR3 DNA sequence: TGTGCCAGCAGCTCCTCCTCTCAGGGAGGGGCTTTCTTT. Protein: CASSSSSQGGAFF.

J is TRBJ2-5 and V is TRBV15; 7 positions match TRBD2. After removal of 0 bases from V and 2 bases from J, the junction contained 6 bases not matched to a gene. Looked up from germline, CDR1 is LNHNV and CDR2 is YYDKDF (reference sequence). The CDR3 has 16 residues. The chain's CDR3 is CATSRDGGGFQETQYF. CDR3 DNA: TGTGCCACCAGCAGAGATGGGGGGGGGTTTCAAGAGACCCAGTACTTC. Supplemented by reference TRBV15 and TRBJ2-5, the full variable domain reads DAMVIQNPRYQVTQFGKPVTLSCSQTLNHNVMYWYQQKSSQAPKLLFHYYDKDFNNEADTPDNFQSRRPNTSFCFLDIRSPGLGDTAMYLCATSRDGGGFQETQYFGPGTRLLVL.

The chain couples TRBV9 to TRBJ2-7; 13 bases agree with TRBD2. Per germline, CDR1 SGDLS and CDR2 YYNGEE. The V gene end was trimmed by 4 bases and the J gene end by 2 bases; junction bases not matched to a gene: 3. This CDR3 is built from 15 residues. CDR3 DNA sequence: TGTGCCAGCAGCCGTGGACTAGCGGGGGCCTACGAGCAGTACTTC. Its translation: CASSRGLAGAYEQYF.

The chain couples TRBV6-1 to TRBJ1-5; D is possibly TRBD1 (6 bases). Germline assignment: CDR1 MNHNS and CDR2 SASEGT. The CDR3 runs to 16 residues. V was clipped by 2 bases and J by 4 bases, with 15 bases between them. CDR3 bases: TGTGCCAGCAGTGAATTAGTAGGGGACAAGAATCAGCCCCAGCATTTT. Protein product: CASSELVGDKNQPQHF.

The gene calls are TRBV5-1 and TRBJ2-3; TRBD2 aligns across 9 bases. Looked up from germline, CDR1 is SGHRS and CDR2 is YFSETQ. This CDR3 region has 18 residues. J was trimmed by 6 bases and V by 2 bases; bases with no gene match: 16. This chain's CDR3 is CASSFFRGLAGGPDTQYF. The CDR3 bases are TGCGCCAGCAGCTTCTTCCGGGGGCTCGCGGGGGGGCCCGATACGCAGTATTTT.

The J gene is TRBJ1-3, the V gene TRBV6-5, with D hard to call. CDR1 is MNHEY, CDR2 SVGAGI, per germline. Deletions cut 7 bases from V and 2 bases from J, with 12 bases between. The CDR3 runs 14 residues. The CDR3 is CASIPTIPGNTIYF. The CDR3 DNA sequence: TGTGCCAGCATCCCGACTATTCCTGGAAACACCATATATTTT.

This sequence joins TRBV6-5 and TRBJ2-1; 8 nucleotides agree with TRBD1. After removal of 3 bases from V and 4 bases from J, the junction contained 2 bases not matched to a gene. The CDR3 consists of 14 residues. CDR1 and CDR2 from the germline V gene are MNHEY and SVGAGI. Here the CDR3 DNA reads TGTGCCAGCAGTTATCGGGACAGGTACAATGAGCAGTTCTTC. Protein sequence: CASSYRDRYNEQFF.

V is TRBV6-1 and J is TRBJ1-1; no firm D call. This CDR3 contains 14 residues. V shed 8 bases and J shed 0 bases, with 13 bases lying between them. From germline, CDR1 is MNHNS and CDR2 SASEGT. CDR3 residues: CASAGFPMNTEAFF. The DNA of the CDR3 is TGTGCCAGCGCCGGGTTTCCTATGAACACTGAAGCTTTCTTT.

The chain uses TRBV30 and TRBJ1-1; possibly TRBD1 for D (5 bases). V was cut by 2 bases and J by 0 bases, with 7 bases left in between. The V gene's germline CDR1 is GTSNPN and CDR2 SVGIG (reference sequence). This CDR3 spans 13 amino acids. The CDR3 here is CAWSSGMNTEAFF. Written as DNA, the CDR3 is TGTGCCTGGAGTTCAGGGATGAACACTGAAGCTTTCTTT.

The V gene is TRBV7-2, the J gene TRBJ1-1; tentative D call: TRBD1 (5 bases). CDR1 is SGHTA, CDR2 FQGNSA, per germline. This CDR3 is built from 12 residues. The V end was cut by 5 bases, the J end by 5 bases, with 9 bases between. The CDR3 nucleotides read TGTGCCAGCAGCCCAGGGTTGACTGAAGCTTTCTTT. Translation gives CASSPGLTEAFF.

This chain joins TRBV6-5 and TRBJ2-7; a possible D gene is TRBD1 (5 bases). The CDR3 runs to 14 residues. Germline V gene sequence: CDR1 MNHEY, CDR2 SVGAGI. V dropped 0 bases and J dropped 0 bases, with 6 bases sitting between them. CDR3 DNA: TGTGCCAGCAGTTACTCGACAGCCTCCTACGAGCAGTACTTC. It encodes CASSYSTASYEQYF.

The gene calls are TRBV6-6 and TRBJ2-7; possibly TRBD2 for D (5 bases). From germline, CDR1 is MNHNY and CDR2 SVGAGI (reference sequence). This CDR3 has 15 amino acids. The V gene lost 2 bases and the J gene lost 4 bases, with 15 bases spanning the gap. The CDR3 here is CASSYPGRSGYEQYF. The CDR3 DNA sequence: TGTGCCAGCAGTTACCCCGGCCGAAGCGGATACGAGCAGTACTTC.

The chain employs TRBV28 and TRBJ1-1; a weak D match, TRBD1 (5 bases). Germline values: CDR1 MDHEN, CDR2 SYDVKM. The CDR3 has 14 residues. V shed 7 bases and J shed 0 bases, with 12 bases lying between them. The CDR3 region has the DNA TGTGCCAGCAAAGTGACGGACATGAACACTGAAGCTTTCTTT. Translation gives CASKVTDMNTEAFF.

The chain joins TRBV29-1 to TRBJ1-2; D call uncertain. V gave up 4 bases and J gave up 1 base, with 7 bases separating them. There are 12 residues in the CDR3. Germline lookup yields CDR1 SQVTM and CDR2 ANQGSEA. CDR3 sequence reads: CSVVEGNYGYTF. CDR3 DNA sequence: TGCAGCGTTGTTGAGGGTAACTATGGCTACACCTTC.

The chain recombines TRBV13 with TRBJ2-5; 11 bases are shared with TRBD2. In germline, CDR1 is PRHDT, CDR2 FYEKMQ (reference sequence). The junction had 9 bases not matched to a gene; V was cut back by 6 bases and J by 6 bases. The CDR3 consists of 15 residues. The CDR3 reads CASSVGTSGPQTQYF. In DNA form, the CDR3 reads TGTGCCAGCAGTGTGGGGACTAGCGGCCCCCAGACCCAGTACTTC.

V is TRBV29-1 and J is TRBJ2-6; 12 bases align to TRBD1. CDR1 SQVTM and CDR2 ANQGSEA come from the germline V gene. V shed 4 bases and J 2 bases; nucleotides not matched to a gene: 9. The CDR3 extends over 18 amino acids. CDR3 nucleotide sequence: TGCAGCGTTGTTACTAGGGACAGGGGGCCCCCTGGGGCCAACGTCCTGACTTTC. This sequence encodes CSVVTRDRGPPGANVLTF.

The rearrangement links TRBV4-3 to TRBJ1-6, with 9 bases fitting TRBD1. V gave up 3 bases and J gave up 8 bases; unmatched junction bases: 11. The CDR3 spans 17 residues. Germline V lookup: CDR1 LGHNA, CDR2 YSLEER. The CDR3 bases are TGCGCCAGCAGCCAGGAACAGGGGGCCCCGGGGTATTCACCCCTCCACTTT. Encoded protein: CASSQEQGAPGYSPLHF.

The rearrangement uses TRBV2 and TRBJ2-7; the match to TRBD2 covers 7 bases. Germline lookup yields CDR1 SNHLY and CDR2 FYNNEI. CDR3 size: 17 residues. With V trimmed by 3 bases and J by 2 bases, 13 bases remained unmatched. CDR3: CASSDTAGRGSPYEQYF. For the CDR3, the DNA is TGTGCCAGCAGTGATACGGCGGGGCGGGGGAGCCCCTACGAGCAGTACTTC.

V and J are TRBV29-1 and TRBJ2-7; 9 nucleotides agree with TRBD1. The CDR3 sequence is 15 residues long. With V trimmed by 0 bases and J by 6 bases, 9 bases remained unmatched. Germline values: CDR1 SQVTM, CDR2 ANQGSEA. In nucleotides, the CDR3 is TGCAGCGTTGAAGAACAGGGGGCGCGAAGGACCGAGCAGTACTTC. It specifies CSVEEQGARRTEQYF.

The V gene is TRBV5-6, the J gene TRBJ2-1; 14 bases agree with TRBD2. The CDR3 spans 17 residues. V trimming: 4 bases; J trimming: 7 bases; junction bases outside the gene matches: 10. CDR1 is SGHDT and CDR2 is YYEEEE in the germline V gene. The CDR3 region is CASSLRLAGGPGNEQFF. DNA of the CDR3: TGTGCCAGCAGCCTTAGACTAGCGGGGGGGCCGGGAAATGAGCAGTTCTTC. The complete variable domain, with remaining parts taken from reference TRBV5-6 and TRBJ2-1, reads DAGVTQSPTHLIKTRGQQVTLRCSPKSGHDTVSWYQQALGQGPQFIFQYYEEEERQRGNFPDRFSGHQFPNYSSELNVNALLLGDSALYLCASSLRLAGGPGNEQFFGPGTRLTVL.

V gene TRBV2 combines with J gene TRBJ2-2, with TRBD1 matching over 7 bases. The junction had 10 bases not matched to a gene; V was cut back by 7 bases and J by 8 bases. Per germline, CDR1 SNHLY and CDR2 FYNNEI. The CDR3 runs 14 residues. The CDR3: CASIDRGPGGELFF. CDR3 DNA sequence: TGTGCCAGCATCGATAGGGGGCCGGGGGGGGAGCTGTTTTTT.